One and the same sample provided the 32 T cell receptor beta chains below, sequenced in a study of T cell repertoires in cytomegalovirus infection. These receptors' antigens are unknown. Via MiXCR, TCRdb re-called the reads, giving one row per CDR3 protein. This sample yields 250,000 to 400,000 distinct CDR3 sequences, of which approximately 25% are seen a single time; about 14% belongs to the top ten. Sequencing was performed on cultured PBMCs, taken from culture after CMV antigen stimulation. Receptor source: a human donor in good health (CMV status not recorded). Some clones in this sample may be carry-over from other donors' samples.

Concerning this clonotype: The junction does not match germline at one end; this may be a read error. The rearrangement joins TRBV2 to TRBJ1-5, with D uncertain. This CDR3 spans 14 amino acids. Germline CDR1 is SNHLY and CDR2 is FYNNEI. In nucleotides, the CDR3 is TGTGTCAGCAGTGAATACTTAGGCAATCAGCCCCAGCATTTT. It is translated as CVSSEYLGNQPQHF.

There are many counts of this clonotype. The chain uses TRBV7-2 and TRBJ2-7; D gene uncertain. V lost 1 base to trimming and J lost 2 bases, with 9 bases between them. This CDR3 spans 14 amino acids. Germline V CDR1 and CDR2: SGHTA, FQGNSA. The CDR3 DNA is TGTGCCAGCAGCTTAGTCAACCGGCCCTACGAGCAGTACGTC. Protein product: CASSLVNRPYEQYV.

The chain has TRBV18 and TRBJ1-5; 11 nucleotides agree with TRBD1. Germline assignment: CDR1 KGHSH and CDR2 LQKENI. This CDR3 comprises 17 residues. V trimming: 2 bases; J trimming: 6 bases; junction bases outside the gene matches: 9. CDR3 sequence reads: CASSPGTGGRMSQPQHF. The CDR3 bases are TGTGCCAGCTCACCAGGGACAGGGGGTCGTATGAGTCAGCCCCAGCATTTT.

This clonotype has only a few counts. V usage is TRBV7-2 and J usage is TRBJ1-2; no clear D. V lost 3 bases and J lost 7, with 9 bases in between. Per germline, CDR1 SGHTA and CDR2 FQGNSA. The CDR3 spans 12 residues. The CDR3, as DNA: TGTGCCAGCAGCTTTTTAATTACTGGCTACACCTTC. Translated, it gives CASSFLITGYTF.

This clonotype showed up just a few times. V is TRBV15 and J is TRBJ2-3, with unresolved D. V shed 1 base and J shed 2 bases, with 13 bases lying between them. The germline gives CDR1 LNHNV, CDR2 YYDKDF (reference sequence). This CDR3 has 16 residues. CDR3 DNA sequence: TGTGCCACCAGCAGAGGTGACACCTTTCCCACAGATACGCAGTATTTT. It translates to CATSRGDTFPTDTQYF. Variable domain in full (rest from reference TRBV15 and TRBJ2-3): DAMVIQNPRYQVTQFGKPVTLSCSQTLNHNVMYWYQQKSSQAPKLLFHYYDKDFNNEADTPDNFQSRRPNTSFCFLDIRSPGLGDTAMYLCATSRGDTFPTDTQYFGPGTRLTVL.

The chain employs TRBV14 and TRBJ2-3; D is ambiguous. The ends were cut back, 1 base at V and 0 bases at J, with 8 bases in the middle. CDR3 length: 15 residues. Germline V gene data show CDR1 as SGHDN and CDR2 as FVKESK. The DNA for the CDR3 is TGTGCCAGCAGCCAAGTCACAACTAGCACAGATACGCAGTATTTT. Protein: CASSQVTTSTDTQYF.

This chain connects TRBV7-3 to TRBJ2-3, with a weak D call TRBD2 (5 bases). The V gene's germline CDR1 is SGHTA and CDR2 FQGTGA. V lost 2 bases and J 14 bases, leaving 17 bases between the germline ends. This CDR3 has 13 amino acids. CDR3 in DNA: TGTGCCAGCAGCTTATTAGATGGGGTGGAGGTGTATTTT. This encodes CASSLLDGVEVYF.

This chain links TRBV5-5 with TRBJ2-5; D is tentatively TRBD1 or TRBD2 (5 bases each). Germline V gene sequence: CDR1 SGHKS, CDR2 YYEKEE (reference sequence). Trimming shortened V by 2 bases and J by 3 bases, and 17 bases separated the two germline ends. The CDR3 is made up of 16 amino acids. CDR3 sequence reads: CASSLGALVGEETQYF. The CDR3 DNA reads TGTGCCAGCAGCTTAGGGGCCTTGGTGGGAGAAGAGACCCAGTACTTC.

This clonotype was counted ten times or more. The J gene is TRBJ2-1, the V gene TRBV7-8; tentative D call: TRBD2 (6 bases). Trimming pared 1 base from V and 7 bases from J, leaving 14 bases between. CDR3 length: 15 residues. CDR1 and CDR2 from the germline V gene are SGHVS and FQNEAQ. The CDR3 here is CASSLGREMRNEQFF. CDR3 nucleotide sequence: TGTGCCAGCAGCTTAGGTCGGGAGATGCGGAATGAGCAGTTCTTC.

This clonotype was observed many times. The V and J genes are TRBV30 and TRBJ2-3; 16 bases align to TRBD2. There are 20 residues in the CDR3. Germline trimming cut 6 bases from V and 4 bases from J; bases unmatched to any gene: 19. CDR1 and CDR2 (germline): GTSNPN, SVGIG (reference sequence). The CDR3 nucleotides are TGTGCCTGTGTCCTTCTACAGGGGACTAGCGGGAGGGCCCCCCCAGATACGCAGTATTTT. Translated: CACVLLQGTSGRAPPDTQYF.

This clonotype was observed a few times. The chain joins TRBV7-2 to TRBJ1-5; D not certain. CDR1 is SGHTA and CDR2 is FQGNSA in the germline V gene. CDR3 length: 14 residues. Trimming pared 3 bases from V and 6 bases from J, leaving 12 bases between. The DNA for the CDR3 is TGTGCCAGCAGCTTGTTTGCCAGCTCTCAGCCCCAGCATTTT. This translates into CASSLFASSQPQHF.

The V gene is TRBV2, the J gene TRBJ2-3, with TRBD2 identical over 7 bases. The germline V gene has CDR1 SNHLY and CDR2 FYNNEI. There are 17 residues in the CDR3. V shed 4 bases, J shed 3 bases, and the junction held 13 bases outside the gene matches. CDR3 DNA: TGTGCCAGCAGTGTCCCCGGGGGGACGGGAGTAACAGATACGCAGTATTTT. Translation: CASSVPGGTGVTDTQYF. The complete variable domain, with remaining parts taken from reference TRBV2 and TRBJ2-3, reads EPEVTQTPSHQVTQMGQEVILRCVPISNHLYFYWYRQILGQKVEFLVSFYNNEISEKSEIFDDQFSVERPDGSNFTLKIRSTKLEDSAMYFCASSVPGGTGVTDTQYFGPGTRLTVL.

A word on this clonotype: Relative to the germline gene, one junction end is altered; a read error may explain this. The chain is built from TRBV24-1 and TRBJ2-5; no clear D gene. The CDR3 is 14 residues long. Germline-derived CDR1 and CDR2 are KGHDR and SFDVKD. CDR3 in amino acids: CATAPRTALEAQYF. CDR3 DNA sequence: TGTGCCACCGCACCTCGGACGGCCTTAGAGGCCCAGTACTTC.

This clonotype has more than one count but fewer than ten. This chain joins TRBV12-3 or TRBV12-4 and TRBJ1-5; the D is unclear. The CDR3 totals 14 residues. The V and J ends lost 6 bases and 6 bases respectively, with 15 bases between them. The DNA for the CDR3 is TGTGCCAGCAGCTCCGATGGCGGTCCTCAGCCCCAGCATTTT. This encodes CASSSDGGPQPQHF.

V gene TRBV12-3 or TRBV12-4 combines with J gene TRBJ2-7, with a weak D call TRBD2 (5 bases). The CDR3 sequence is 14 residues long. Trimming cost V 3 bases and J 2 bases, with 11 bases left between them. CDR3 coding DNA: TGTGCCAGCAGTTTGGGCCCGGAGGCCTACGAGCAGTACTTC. Encoded protein: CASSLGPEAYEQYF.

This clonotype was picked up a small number of times. This rearrangement joins TRBV28 to TRBJ1-2, with TRBD1 matching 7 bases. Germline CDR1 is MDHEN and CDR2 is SYDVKM. The J segment lost 4 bases and the V segment lost 6 bases, leaving 5 bases of the junction unmatched. The CDR3 consists of 13 residues. The chain's CDR3 is CASRVGQPYGYTF. The CDR3 DNA reads TGTGCCAGCAGGGTGGGACAGCCCTATGGCTACACCTTC.

J is TRBJ1-5 and V is TRBV28, with D perhaps matching TRBD1 (5 bases). Germline CDR1 is MDHEN and CDR2 is SYDVKM. The CDR3 length is 13 residues. V lost 10 bases, J lost 2 bases, and 12 bases lay in between. The CDR3 DNA reads TGTGCCATCCAGCAGGGTGGCAATCAGCCCCAGCATTTT. Translating it yields CAIQQGGNQPQHF.

The CDR3 region is CASRPISRVGETQYF. In DNA form, the CDR3 reads TGTGCCAGCAGACCTATAAGTCGGGTAGGAGAGACCCAGTACTTC. The chain employs TRBV27 and TRBJ2-5; D not resolved. V was cut by 6 bases and J by 4 bases, with 18 bases left in between. The V gene's germline CDR1 is MNHEY and CDR2 SMNVEV (reference sequence). This CDR3 comprises 15 residues.

The chain combines TRBV12-3 or TRBV12-4 with TRBJ2-3; the D is unclear. V lost 6 bases, J lost 2 bases, and 21 bases lay in between. This CDR3 has 17 amino acids. Written as DNA, the CDR3 is TGTGCCAGCAGACCGTTACACCCCCCCCCCTTCACAGATACGCAGTATTTT. The encoded protein is CASRPLHPPPFTDTQYF.

This clonotype appeared many times. The chain recombines TRBV7-2 with TRBJ1-2, with a tentative D call TRBD1 (6 bases). Trimming pared 5 bases from V and 0 bases from J, leaving 10 bases between. The CDR3 extends over 14 amino acids. Germline assignment: CDR1 SGHTA and CDR2 FQGNSA. The CDR3 DNA reads TGTGCCAGCAGCCGACAGGAACCTAACTATGGCTACACCTTC. It encodes CASSRQEPNYGYTF.

There are many counts of this clonotype. The chain links TRBV6-2 or TRBV6-3 to TRBJ2-7; TRBD2 might be the D (5 bases). CDR1 and CDR2 from the germline V gene are MNHEY and SVGEGT. The CDR3 spans 14 residues. The V end was cut by 10 bases, the J end by 2 bases, with 18 bases between. The CDR3 sequence is CATRGTRVPYEQYF. The CDR3 DNA reads TGTGCCACTCGCGGAACGCGGGTACCCTACGAGCAGTACTTC.

This clonotype was seen only a few times. The V call is TRBV28, the J call TRBJ2-2; D may be TRBD2 (6 bases). V was cut by 6 bases and J by 5 bases, with 13 bases left in between. The CDR3 extends over 14 amino acids. CDR1 MDHEN and CDR2 SYDVKM come from the germline V gene. This CDR3 reads CASSPGVPTGELFF. The CDR3 nucleotides read TGTGCCAGCAGCCCGGGAGTGCCTACCGGGGAGCTGTTTTTT.

This clonotype was seen once. V is TRBV5-1 and J is TRBJ2-2; the D call may be TRBD1 or TRBD2 (5 bases each). Trimming cost V 4 bases and J 0 bases, with 22 bases left between them. The CDR3 is made up of 19 amino acids. Germline CDR1 reads SGHRS; CDR2 reads YFSETQ. The CDR3 loop is CASSGGNTLERANTGELFF. CDR3 DNA sequence: TGCGCCAGCAGCGGGGGAAATACCCTCGAGCGCGCGAACACCGGGGAGCTGTTTTTT.

CDR3 bases: TGTGCCAGCAGTTTCCGTCAGGCGGCCAATGAGCAGTTCTTC. Protein product: CASSFRQAANEQFF. The chain recombines TRBV12-3 or TRBV12-4 with TRBJ2-1; D is uncertain. Between the trimmed V and J ends, which lost 3 bases and 6 bases, there was a span of 12 bases. The CDR3 consists of 14 residues.

The chain carries TRBV5-6 and TRBJ1-2, with TRBD1 identical over 10 bases. Germline CDR1 reads SGHDT; CDR2 reads YYEEEE. The CDR3 covers 15 residues. V was clipped by 4 bases and J by 7 bases; unmatched bases: 10. The chain's CDR3 is CASSRTGTGESGYTF. CDR3 nucleotides: TGTGCCAGCAGCCGCACCGGGACAGGGGAAAGTGGCTACACCTTC.

V is TRBV12-3 or TRBV12-4 and J is TRBJ2-3; perhaps D is TRBD1 or TRBD2 (5 bases each). This CDR3 has 16 residues. V dropped 5 bases and J dropped 6 bases, with 21 bases sitting between them. The CDR3 DNA follows: TGTGCCAGCAGTCCGATGGGACGTCGTAGGGCGGATACGCAGTATTTT. It codes for CASSPMGRRRADTQYF.

The rearrangement joins TRBV12-3 or TRBV12-4 to TRBJ2-1, with D uncertain. Trimming removed 6 bases from V and 0 bases from J, with 12 bases in between. The CDR3 has 15 amino acids. The CDR3 DNA reads TGTGCCAGCAGCCTCTTCCAGAGCTCCTACAATGAGCAGTTCTTC. Translating gives CASSLFQSSYNEQFF.

Many counts were recorded for this clonotype. V and J are TRBV6-5 and TRBJ2-7; no clear D. Germline assignment: CDR1 MNHEY and CDR2 SVGAGI. The CDR3 spans 14 residues. The germline V and J ends were trimmed by 2 bases and 2 bases, with 10 bases remaining between them. CDR3 sequence (DNA): TGTGCCAGCAGTTACAACCACAACACCTACGAGCAGTACTTC. This codes for CASSYNHNTYEQYF.

This clonotype was seen only a few times. The chain recombines TRBV19 with TRBJ2-3; D may correspond to TRBD1 or TRBD2 (5 bases each). V dropped 3 bases and J dropped 9 bases, with 19 bases sitting between them. The germline V gene has CDR1 LNHDA and CDR2 SQIVND (reference sequence). The CDR3 contains 15 residues. Here the CDR3 DNA reads TGTGCCAGTAGTATTGCCGGGACGAGTTGGGGGACGCAGTATTTT. It is translated as CASSIAGTSWGTQYF.

The V call is TRBV20-1, the J call TRBJ2-1; 9 bases align to TRBD2. Germline V gene sequence: CDR1 DFQATT, CDR2 SNEGSKA (reference sequence). The CDR3 covers 18 residues. With V trimmed by 3 bases and J by 0 bases, 12 bases remained unmatched. The CDR3 spells CSASADSGSGSSYNEQFF. The CDR3 nucleotides are TGCAGTGCTAGTGCCGATTCGGGTAGCGGGAGCTCCTACAATGAGCAGTTCTTC.

This clonotype was observed a few times. The genes are TRBV20-1 and TRBJ2-1; D remains ambiguous. This CDR3 has 16 amino acids. Germline assignment: CDR1 DFQATT and CDR2 SNEGSKA (reference sequence). Trimming left V 2 bases short and J 3 bases short, with 17 bases between. CDR3 amino acids: CSARPKREQYYNEQFF. DNA of the CDR3: TGCAGTGCTAGACCTAAGCGAGAACAGTACTACAATGAGCAGTTCTTC.

This clonotype has a count of ten or more. The chain joins TRBV7-2 to TRBJ2-1, with D uncertain. The V end was cut by 3 bases, the J end by 0 bases, with 12 bases between. CDR3 length: 16 amino acids. Germline V gene data show CDR1 as SGHTA and CDR2 as FQGNSA. The DNA for the CDR3 is TGTGCCAGCAGCTTTACTCCCCTAAGCTCCTACAATGAGCAGTTCTTC. Translation gives CASSFTPLSSYNEQFF.